This T cell receptor (beta chain) was sequenced for a study of Graves' ophthalmopathy and Graves' hyperthyroidism. Overall study results and limits: Blood contained most expanded thyroid clonotypes exceeding 0.001 frequency. Ophthalmopathy could be told apart from stable hyperthyroidism by a 13-signature model (about 88% sensitivity, over 65% specificity).

Diagnosis was based on clinical symptoms, serum thyroxine, TRAb, thyroid ultrasound and orbital computed tomography. V was trimmed by 5 bases and J by 0 bases, leaving 13 bases between them. Germline CDR1 and CDR2: SGHTA and FQGNSA. The CDR3 totals 15 residues. Remarks on this clonotype: Its target is unknown.

Scientists amplified the TCR beta CDR3 regions from RNA transcripts. The authors performed first-round RT-PCR with HTBI primers and then a second-round multiplex PCR. TCRdb re-derived calls from the multiplex PCR reads in MiXCR, one entry per CDR3 protein. This table has about 700,000 distinct CDR3 sequences, 40% appearing once. The J gene is TRBJ1-1, the V gene TRBV7-2; no definite D call. Sequenced: peripheral blood. This TCR derives from an adult man with Graves' ophthalmopathy. The DNA for the CDR3 is TGTGCCAGCAGCCCCCCGCTAGGGATGAACACTGAAGCTTTCTTT. Translation: CASSPPLGMNTEAFF.